This is a list of T cell receptor beta chains from one sample in a study of T cell repertoires in cytomegalovirus infection. TCRdb reprocessed the reads with MiXCR, giving one entry per CDR3 protein. The sample shows around 450,000 distinct CDR3 sequences, 30% to 40% of them seen only once. Sequenced sample: PBMCs. The receptors derive from a human donor in good health (CMV status not recorded). Some clones in this sample may be carry-over from other donors' samples. Both conserved end residues are part of each CDR3. Fields, in order: V gene, clone size, J gene, D gene, CDR3 DNA, CDR3 protein. A D gene is named only where the DNA matches it firmly. Only part of the rows carry a size: once, few, many, or a class if the clone is expanded.

TRBV7-6	NA	TRBJ2-7	NA	TGTGCCAGCAGCTCCCGGGGCGGAAATTACGAGCAGTACTTC	CASSSRGGNYEQYF
TRBV12-3/TRBV12-4	few	TRBJ2-7	NA	TGTGCCAGCAGTTTAACGGAAGACTCCTACGAGCAGTACTTC	CASSLTEDSYEQYF
TRBV7-8	many	TRBJ2-3	TRBD1	TGTGCCAGCAGCTTAGTGGTTTTGGGGGACAGGTCTAGCACAGATACGCAGTATTTT	CASSLVVLGDRSSTDTQYF
TRBV5-8	NA	TRBJ2-1	TRBD2	TGTGCCAGCAGCCTCGGACTAGCGGGGGGGCCTCATGAGCAGTTCTTC	CASSLGLAGGPHEQFF
TRBV11-2	NA	TRBJ2-7	TRBD1	TGTGCCAGCAGCCCCGGCCGGCAGGGGGACGAGCAGTACTTC	CASSPGRQGDEQYF
TRBV4-2	NA	TRBJ2-7	NA	TGTGCCAGCAGCCAAGATAATACTCCGTCCTACGAGCAGTACTTC	CASSQDNTPSYEQYF
TRBV12-3/TRBV12-4	many	TRBJ2-7	TRBD1	TGTGCCAGCAGCCGGACAGGAGCCGAGCAGTACTTC	CASSRTGAEQYF
TRBV7-2	many	TRBJ2-1	TRBD2	TGTGCCAGCAGCGGCGGGGGAGGCTTCAATGAGCAGTTCTTC	CASSGGGGFNEQFF
TRBV4-3	many	TRBJ1-1	NA	TGCGCCAGCAGCCAAGAAGCTAACACTGAAGCTTTCTTT	CASSQEANTEAFF
TRBV6-1	NA	TRBJ1-4	NA	TGTGCCAGCAGTGAACGTGCGATGGGGGGCGATGAAAAACTGTTTTTT	CASSERAMGGDEKLFF
TRBV11-2	few	TRBJ1-2	TRBD1	TGTGCCAGCACCCGGACAGGGGTGGCATCTGGCTACACCTTC	CASTRTGVASGYTF
TRBV6-1	few	TRBJ1-1	NA	TGTGCCAGCAGTCGGCGGGGCAGGGTGGATTTGGAAGCTTTCTTT	CASSRRGRVDLEAFF
TRBV3-1	NA	TRBJ2-1	NA	TGTGCCAGCAGGGACCGGCAGATCCACGGGGAGCAGTTCTTC	CASRDRQIHGEQFF
TRBV7-2	many	TRBJ1-2	TRBD1	TGTGCCAGCAGTAAGGACAGGGGGAACTATGGCTACACCTTC	CASSKDRGNYGYTF
TRBV14	NA	TRBJ2-5	NA	TGTGCCAGCAGCCAAGGGCGCGGGACAGTCCAAGAGACCCAGTACTTC	CASSQGRGTVQETQYF
TRBV6-5	many	TRBJ2-3	TRBD2	TGTGCCAGCAGTCTTGCTAGCGGGGGATACACAGATACGCAGTATTTT	CASSLASGGYTDTQYF
TRBV2	NA	TRBJ2-1	TRBD1	TGTGCCAGCAGCCGGGACAGCCTGACCTACAATGAGCAGTTCTTC	CASSRDSLTYNEQFF
TRBV20-1	NA	TRBJ1-2	TRBD1	TGCAGTGCTAGAGATGGGACAGGGGGACGCGGCTACACCTTC	CSARDGTGGRGYTF
TRBV6-5	NA	TRBJ2-1	NA	TGTGCCAGCAGGCCACCTGGGACAAAACGCAGGGGTGAGCAGTTCTTC	CASRPPGTKRRGEQFF
TRBV6-6	few	TRBJ1-5	NA	TGTGCCAGCAGTTACGGGGACATCCATAGCAATCAGCCCCAGCATTTT	CASSYGDIHSNQPQHF
TRBV29-1	few	TRBJ1-5	NA	TGCAGCGTCGGGACACATAGCAATCAGCCCCAGCATTTT	CSVGTHSNQPQHF
TRBV7-2	many	TRBJ2-1	TRBD2	TGTGCCAGCAGCTTAGTGACGGGGGGCTACAATGAGCAGTTCTTC	CASSLVTGGYNEQFF
TRBV7-8	many	TRBJ1-5	NA	TGTGCCAGCAGCTTAGATAAGAATCAGCCCCAGCATTTT	CASSLDKNQPQHF
TRBV27	few	TRBJ2-1	TRBD2	TGTGCCAGCAGTCCCCCGTGGGGAGCGGGGGGGTACAATGAGCAGTTCTTC	CASSPPWGAGGYNEQFF
TRBV7-2	few	TRBJ2-2	NA	TGTGCCAGCAGCTTACGCTATCCGGGGGCCGGGGAGCTGTTTTTT	CASSLRYPGAGELFF
TRBV4-3	NA	TRBJ1-6	NA	TGCGCCAGCAGCCAAGAGGACAGAAAATTCTATAATTCACCCCTCCACTTT	CASSQEDRKFYNSPLHF
TRBV19	few	TRBJ2-2	TRBD2	TGTGCCAGTAGTACGGAGAGACTAGCGGGGACGAACACCGGGGAGCTGTTTTTT	CASSTERLAGTNTGELFF
TRBV28	many	TRBJ2-3	TRBD2	TGTGCCAGCAAATGGGCAGCGGGGGGATCAGATACGCAGTATTTT	CASKWAAGGSDTQYF
TRBV28	many	TRBJ1-5	NA	TGTGCCAGCAGTTTCTCGGCAGACTACTATAGCAATCAGCCCCAGCATTTT	CASSFSADYYSNQPQHF
TRBV10-3	NA	TRBJ1-6	NA	TGTGCCATCAGTCCCGACGGCCGGACAAATAATTCACCCCTCCACTTT	CAISPDGRTNNSPLHF
TRBV4-2	NA	TRBJ2-2	NA	TGTGCCAGCAGTGTGGGCACCGGGGAGCTGTTTTTT	CASSVGTGELFF
TRBV7-8	many	TRBJ1-4	TRBD1	TGTGCCAGCGGGGGCAGGGGGCATGAAAAACTGTTTTTT	CASGGRGHEKLFF
TRBV7-9	many	TRBJ2-5	NA	TGTGCCAGCAGCTTAGATCTCCTGAGGGACATTGTAGGAGAGACCCAGTACTTC	CASSLDLLRDIVGETQYF
TRBV7-2	few	TRBJ2-1	NA	TGTGCCAGCAGCCCCCGGCCGGGTTCAGGGTACAATGAGCAGTTCTTC	CASSPRPGSGYNEQFF
TRBV7-8	NA	TRBJ2-5	TRBD2	TGTGCCAGCAGCTCTACCCTGTGGACTAGCGCGGCGGAGACCCAGTACTTC	CASSSTLWTSAAETQYF
TRBV20-1	NA	TRBJ2-5	TRBD1	TGCAGTGCTATTCAGGGGGCAGAGACCCAGTACTTC	CSAIQGAETQYF
TRBV20-1	NA	TRBJ2-5	NA	TGCAGTGCCCTTAGGGGGGCCTACCAAGAGACCCAGTACTTC	CSALRGAYQETQYF
TRBV5-4	NA	TRBJ2-7	NA	TGTGCCAGCAGCTTGAAGGGGCGTAACTCCTACGAGCAGTGCTTC	CASSLKGRNSYEQCF
TRBV6-5	NA	TRBJ2-3	TRBD1	TGTGCCAGCAGACAAATCTGGACAGGGGGGCCAGATACGCAGTATTTT	CASRQIWTGGPDTQYF
TRBV19	NA	TRBJ1-3	TRBD1	TGTGCCAGTAGCACGGACAGGACTAGAACCATATATTTT	CASSTDRTRTIYF
TRBV7-9	NA	TRBJ2-4	NA	TGTGCCAGCAGCGACGGACGTAGGGGGATCGAAGTGGAGTACTTC	CASSDGRRGIEVEYF
TRBV19	few	TRBJ1-1	TRBD1	TGTGCCAGTAGCATAACAGGGGGCCGCGACACTGAAGCTTTCTTT	CASSITGGRDTEAFF
TRBV7-9	NA	TRBJ1-2	NA	TGTGCCAGCAGCTTAACGGCTGGCTACACCTTC	CASSLTAGYTF
TRBV20-1	NA	TRBJ2-7	NA	TGCAGTGCTAGAGATGGTCGGCGGGGTGGGAATAATGAGCAGTACTTC	CSARDGRRGGNNEQYF
TRBV5-6	few	TRBJ2-7	NA	TGTGCCAGCAGCTTGGACCCCGGGGGACGCCGCTCCTACGAGCAGTACTTC	CASSLDPGGRRSYEQYF
TRBV6-5	few	TRBJ2-2	TRBD1	TGTGCCAGCAGACGGGACAGCGCGAACACCGGGGAGCTGTTTTTT	CASRRDSANTGELFF